The 14 T cell receptor beta chains reported below all come from one sample, sequenced in a study of T-cell memory formation after mild COVID-19. TCRdb recomputed calls from the 5' RACE reads with MiXCR, one row per CDR3 protein. The table has some 120,000 distinct CDR3 sequences, about 18% seen once. The material sequenced was PBMCs or a T cell subset sorted from them (not recorded which). The receptors stem from a young man who had mild COVID-19 (a few samples of this study predate the infection). Cell type and time point are not known.

The rearrangement uses TRBV2 and TRBJ2-4; D gene unclear. CDR1 and CDR2 (germline): SNHLY, FYNNEI. The CDR3 contains 17 residues. The ends were cut back, 2 bases at V and 0 bases at J, with 14 bases in the middle. The CDR3 sequence: CASSETAIGLAKNIQYF. In DNA form, the CDR3 reads TGTGCCAGCAGTGAAACGGCAATTGGGCTAGCCAAAAACATTCAGTACTTC.

The chain joins TRBV7-3 to TRBJ2-3, with 10 bases identical to TRBD1. Per germline, CDR1 SGHTA and CDR2 FQGTGA. This CDR3 region has 14 residues. V shed 5 bases and J 10 bases; nucleotides not matched to a gene: 9. CDR3 region: CASSPGTGENPQYF. CDR3 bases: TGTGCCAGCAGCCCTGGGACAGGGGAGAACCCGCAGTATTTT.

In its sample, this clonotype was seen a few times. CDR3 residues: CSGLRTATSTDTQYF. The DNA of the CDR3 is TGCAGCGGCCTGAGGACAGCAACGAGCACAGATACGCAGTATTTT. The chain couples TRBV29-1 to TRBJ2-3, with D perhaps matching TRBD1 (6 bases). The germline gives CDR1 SQVTM, CDR2 ANQGSEA. V lost 7 bases, J lost 0 bases, and 17 bases lay in between. The CDR3 extends over 15 amino acids.

The chain links TRBV6-6 to TRBJ2-7, with D unresolved. Germline CDR1 MNHNY, CDR2 SVGAGI (reference sequence). The CDR3 runs 18 residues. V lost 0 bases to trimming and J lost 6 bases, with 24 bases between them. CDR3 protein: CASSYSTPLLPREGEQYF. The CDR3 nucleotides are TGTGCCAGCAGTTACTCGACTCCTCTGTTACCGAGAGAAGGCGAGCAGTACTTC.

This clonotype has more than one count but fewer than ten. The rearrangement links TRBV27 to TRBJ2-7; a possible D gene is TRBD1 (6 bases). CDR3 length: 14 amino acids. The germline V gene has CDR1 MNHEY and CDR2 SMNVEV (reference sequence). Trimming took 5 bases from V and 2 from J, leaving 13 bases between them. As DNA, the CDR3 is TGTGCCAGCAGTCCCACCTGGACAGCCTACGAGCAGTACGTC. This gives the protein CASSPTWTAYEQYV.

In its sample, this clonotype was seen many times. This sequence joins TRBV10-3 and TRBJ2-3; D is tentatively TRBD1 or TRBD2 (5 bases each). This CDR3 is built from 16 residues. Germline V gene lookup returns CDR1 ENHRY and CDR2 SYGVKD. With 4 bases removed from V and 5 bases from J, the gap between germline ends came to 19 bases. The CDR3 DNA follows: TGTGCCATCAGTGGGGGGAAGACTCTTCAGGAAGATACGCAGTATTTT. This encodes CAISGGKTLQEDTQYF.

The chain has TRBV7-6 and TRBJ2-5; weak D call: TRBD1 (5 bases). Trimming stripped 2 bases from V and 5 bases from J, with 15 bases between. CDR1 and CDR2 from the germline V gene are SGHVS and FNYEAQ. CDR3 length equals 15 residues. This CDR3 reads CASSLNWGLHETQYF. The CDR3 bases are TGTGCCAGCAGCTTAAATTGGGGCCTGCATGAGACCCAGTACTTC.

A remark on this clonotype: At one boundary the junction diverges from the germline segment, which might be a read error. This chain connects TRBV5-1 to TRBJ2-1, with D possibly TRBD1 on 7 matching bases. Germline V gene lookup returns CDR1 SGHRS and CDR2 YFSETQ. CDR3 size: 16 residues. CDR3 in amino acids: CASSFRGASTYDEQFF. The CDR3 DNA sequence: TGCGCCAGCAGCTTCAGGGGGGCGTCAACCTACGATGAGCAGTTCTTC. Full variable domain (rest looked up from reference TRBV5-1 and TRBJ2-1): KAGVTQTPRYLIKTRGQQVTLSCSPISGHRSVSWYQQTPGQGLQFLFEYFSETQRNKGNFPGRFSGRQFSNSRSEMNVSTLELGDSALYLCASSFRGASTYDEQFFGPGTRLTVL.

The table lists this clonotype with a few counts. This chain uses TRBV7-8 with TRBJ2-1, with 11 bases identical to TRBD1. The V segment lost 4 bases and the J segment 6 bases; nucleotides outside the gene matches: 2. The CDR3 is 14 amino acids. The germline V gene encodes CDR1 SGHVS and CDR2 FQNEAQ. The CDR3 region is CASSWDRGVNEQFF. In DNA, the CDR3 is TGTGCCAGCAGCTGGGACAGGGGGGTCAATGAGCAGTTCTTC. The variable domain in full, completed from reference TRBV7-8 and TRBJ2-1, reads GAGVSQSPRYKVAKRGQDVALRCDPISGHVSLFWYQQALGQGPEFLTYFQNEAQLDKSGLPSDRFFAERPEGSVSTLKIQRTQQEDSAVYLCASSWDRGVNEQFFGPGTRLTVL.

This clonotype was found a few times. CDR3 DNA sequence: TGTGCCAGCAGTGAAATTTTGGCTCAGCCCCAGCATTTT. Its protein product is CASSEILAQPQHF. This chain joins TRBV6-1 and TRBJ1-5; D is undetermined. Germline CDR1 reads MNHNS; CDR2 reads SASEGT. This CDR3 contains 13 residues. V gave up 2 bases and J gave up 6 bases, with 8 bases separating them.

This chain links TRBV27 with TRBJ1-1, with D possibly being TRBD1 (6 bases). V lost 8 bases to trimming and J lost 11 bases, with 15 bases between them. The CDR3 has 11 amino acids. Germline V gene sequence: CDR1 MNHEY, CDR2 SMNVEV (reference sequence). The CDR3 coding sequence is TGTGCCAGCGAGGGGGGGCTTGGGGCTTTCTTT. Encoded protein: CASEGGLGAFF.

This clonotype was seen a single time. The gene calls are TRBV27 and TRBJ2-1; the D gene is possibly TRBD1 (5 bases). The CDR3 loop spans 16 amino acids. CDR1 is MNHEY and CDR2 is SMNVEV in the germline V gene (reference sequence). V was cut by 6 bases and J by 6 bases, with 21 bases left in between. CDR3 DNA sequence: TGTGCCAGCAGCTCTTCGTGGCAGGGCAGCTCCAATGAGCAGTTCTTC. Translating gives CASSSSWQGSSNEQFF.

The chain uses TRBV29-1 and TRBJ1-1, with D perhaps matching TRBD1 (6 bases). V was cut by 5 bases and J by 1 base, with 11 bases left in between. CDR1 is SQVTM and CDR2 is ANQGSEA in the germline V gene. The CDR3 is made up of 13 amino acids. CDR3: CSVREGGNTEAFF. The CDR3 DNA sequence: TGCAGCGTTCGTGAGGGGGGGAACACTGAAGCTTTCTTT.

This clonotype was picked up a small number of times. This sequence joins TRBV6-2 or TRBV6-3 and TRBJ2-7, with D uncertain. Germline values: CDR1 MNHEY, CDR2 SVGEGT. V was trimmed by 5 bases and J by 4 bases, leaving 12 bases between them. The CDR3 has 13 amino acids. The CDR3 coding sequence is TGTGCCAGCAGTGGTATCCTAGAATACGAGCAGTACGTC. It specifies CASSGILEYEQYV.